The 23 T cell receptor beta chains below come from one sample, sequenced in a study of CD8+CD57+ T cells in acquired aplastic anemia. TCR beta VDJ and CDR3 profiles were obtained from a genomic DNA template. TCRdb re-called the reads through MiXCR, storing one row per CDR3 protein. Of approximately 180,000 distinct CDR3 sequences in the sample, less than 60% were seen once. By flow cytometry, patients selected for sequencing had shown an expansion of CD8+CD57+ cells. The sample taken for sequencing was sorted CD4+, CD8+, or CD8+CD57+ T cells (not recorded which) from PBMCs. The receptors derive from a human donor with aplastic anemia.

About this clonotype: The junction and the germline gene differ at one end; a read error may be behind it. J is TRBJ1-1 and V is TRBV20-1; D not certain. In germline, CDR1 is DFQATT, CDR2 SNEGSKA (reference sequence). The CDR3 runs 10 residues. The CDR3 DNA is TGCAGTGCTAGAGCTATGGAAGCGTTCTTT. Amino acids: CSARAMEAFF.

There are many counts of this clonotype. V and J are TRBV27 and TRBJ2-3; D could derive from TRBD1 or TRBD2 (5 bases each). CDR1 is MNHEY and CDR2 is SMNVEV in the germline V gene (reference sequence). The length of the CDR3 is 14 residues. Trimming shortened V by 5 bases and J by 5 bases, and 14 bases separated the two germline ends. CDR3 sequence reads: CASSLRDPEDTQYF. In DNA form, the CDR3 reads TGTGCCAGCAGTCTCCGGGACCCAGAAGATACGCAGTATTTT.

This rearrangement joins TRBV5-6 to TRBJ2-3; 9 bases agree with TRBD2. The length of the CDR3 is 18 residues. In germline, CDR1 is SGHDT, CDR2 YYEEEE. V gave up 2 bases and J gave up 4 bases; unmatched junction bases: 14. DNA of the CDR3: TGTGCCAGCAGCTTTTTGGTCGGTGGCGGGAGGGCCGCAGATACGCAGTATTTT. It translates to CASSFLVGGGRAADTQYF.

This clonotype has a count of ten or more. Here the CDR3 DNA reads TGTGCCAGCAGCGCAACGACAGGGATCTATGGCTACACCTTC. Its translation: CASSATTGIYGYTF. The chain couples TRBV9 to TRBJ1-2, with TRBD1 identical over 7 bases. The germline CDR1 and CDR2 sequences are SGDLS and YYNGEE. J was trimmed by 4 bases and V by 3 bases; bases with no gene match: 6. The CDR3 totals 14 residues.

This sequence joins TRBV24-1 and TRBJ2-1; 9 bases fit TRBD2. The CDR3 is 15 residues long. V gave up 4 bases and J gave up 5 bases; unmatched junction bases: 5. The V gene's germline CDR1 is KGHDR and CDR2 SFDVKD. The chain's CDR3 is CATSELAGADNEQFF. CDR3 DNA: TGTGCCACCAGTGAATTAGCGGGAGCGGACAATGAGCAGTTCTTC.

The table lists this clonotype with a few counts. The chain is built from TRBV6-1 and TRBJ1-4; 7 positions agree with TRBD1. This CDR3 has 15 amino acids. Trimming took 6 bases from V and 2 from J; bases not matched to a gene: 6. Germline values: CDR1 MNHNS, CDR2 SASEGT. CDR3 amino acids: CASRSGGGTNEKLFF. In DNA, the CDR3 is TGTGCCAGCAGATCAGGGGGGGGGACTAATGAAAAACTGTTTTTT.

This sequence joins TRBV11-2 and TRBJ2-2, with 8 bases matching TRBD2. From germline, CDR1 is SGHAT and CDR2 FQNNGV. The CDR3 extends over 17 amino acids. Unmatched junction bases numbered 11, after V lost 2 bases and J lost 6 bases. The CDR3 protein is CASSLLGRGLVAGELFF. As DNA, the CDR3 is TGTGCCAGCAGCTTATTAGGGCGGGGACTAGTGGCCGGGGAGCTGTTTTTT.

This clonotype was observed many times. The chain carries TRBV12-3 or TRBV12-4 and TRBJ2-7; D could derive from TRBD1 or TRBD2 (5 bases each). The CDR3 length is 13 residues. Trimming stripped 5 bases from V and 5 bases from J, with 13 bases between. This chain's CDR3 is CASSTMGVHEQYF. In nucleotides, the CDR3 is TGTGCCAGCAGTACAATGGGGGTCCACGAGCAGTACTTC.

The chain recombines TRBV11-2 with TRBJ1-6, with 9 bases fitting TRBD1. After removal of 2 bases from V and 6 bases from J, the junction contained 8 bases not matched to a gene. This CDR3 has 17 residues. Germline CDR1 is SGHAT and CDR2 is FQNNGV. Here the CDR3 reads CASSLTNRGRVNSPLHF. For the CDR3, the DNA is TGTGCCAGCAGCTTAACCAACAGGGGGCGGGTTAATTCACCCCTCCACTTT.

The CDR3 is CASSPAMNEQFF. For the CDR3, the DNA is TGTGCCAGCAGCCCAGCGATGAATGAGCAGTTCTTC. The chain couples TRBV7-3 to TRBJ2-1; D not resolved. Trimming stripped 5 bases from V and 7 bases from J, with 9 bases between. The CDR3 has 12 amino acids. Looked up from germline, CDR1 is SGHTA and CDR2 is FQGTGA.

About this clonotype: A clone one base away is much larger, so this may be a read error. In DNA, the CDR3 is TGTGCCAGCAGCTTGGTTGCGACAGGGATGGGGACCCAGTGCTTC. This sequence encodes CASSLVATGMGTQCF. This chain joins TRBV5-5 and TRBJ2-5; 7 bases fit TRBD1. CDR3 size: 15 residues. CDR1 SGHKS and CDR2 YYEKEE come from the germline V gene (reference sequence).

Concerning this clonotype: This may stem from a read error, because a much larger clone lies one nucleotide away. The chain couples TRBV11-2 to TRBJ1-3, with 7 bases that match TRBD1. Germline CDR1 is SGHAT and CDR2 is FQNNGV. J gave up 2 bases and V 2 bases, and 0 bases lay outside the gene matches. The CDR3 loop spans 14 amino acids. The CDR3 nucleotides are TGTGCCAGCAGCTTAAGGGGGCCTGGAAACACCATATATTTT. Amino acid sequence: CASSLRGPGNTIYF.

This clonotype was seen many times. The chain joins TRBV12-5 to TRBJ1-1, with a tentative D call TRBD1 (6 bases). Trimming pared 2 bases from V and 6 bases from J, leaving 13 bases between. Germline CDR1 LGHNT, CDR2 FRNRAP. This CDR3 spans 14 amino acids. The CDR3: CASGLPRGDAEAFF. The CDR3, as DNA: TGTGCTAGTGGTTTGCCTAGGGGGGACGCTGAAGCTTTCTTT.

In the case of this clonotype: At one boundary the junction diverges from the germline segment, which might be a read error. V gene TRBV9 combines with J gene TRBJ1-2, with 7 nucleotides matching TRBD1. Germline CDR1 and CDR2: SGDLS and YYNGEE. This CDR3 comprises 15 residues. The CDR3 nucleotides are TGTGCCAGCAGCGCTGGACAGGAGACGTACTATGGCTACGCCTTC. Its protein is CASSAGQETYYGYAF.

The CDR3 DNA reads as TGTGCCAGTAGTATAGCGGTAGCCCCGCAGTATTTT. Translated, it gives CASSIAVAPQYF. The V and J genes are TRBV19 and TRBJ2-3; D not resolved. This CDR3 is 12 amino acids long. The germline CDR1 and CDR2 sequences are LNHDA and SQIVND (reference sequence). V lost 1 base and J lost 10, with 9 bases in between. Using reference TRBV19 and TRBJ2-3 for the parts outside the CDR3, the full variable domain is DGGITQSPKYLFRKEGQNVTLSCEQNLNHDAMYWYRQDPGQGLRLIYYSQIVNDFQKGDIAEGYSVSREKKESFPLTVTSAQKNPTAFYLCASSIAVAPQYFGPGTRLTVL.

This clonotype was recorded a few times. This rearrangement joins TRBV2 to TRBJ2-5, with 7 nucleotides matching TRBD2. The CDR3 is 14 residues long. After removal of 3 bases from V and 2 bases from J, the junction contained 3 bases not matched to a gene. Germline V CDR1 and CDR2: SNHLY, FYNNEI. CDR3 nucleotide sequence: TGTGCCAGCAGTGACACTAGCGAGCAAGAGACCCAGTACTTC. Protein: CASSDTSEQETQYF.

This clonotype was recorded many times. In DNA form, the CDR3 reads TGTGCCAGCAGCTACATAGACAGGGGGACCTACGAGCAGTACTTC. This translates into CASSYIDRGTYEQYF. The chain links TRBV7-8 to TRBJ2-7; 9 bases fit TRBD1. This CDR3 region has 15 residues. The V gene end was trimmed by 4 bases and the J gene end by 2 bases; junction bases not matched to a gene: 6. Germline V gives CDR1 SGHVS, CDR2 FQNEAQ. Supplemented by reference TRBV7-8 and TRBJ2-7, the full variable domain reads GAGVSQSPRYKVAKRGQDVALRCDPISGHVSLFWYQQALGQGPEFLTYFQNEAQLDKSGLPSDRFFAERPEGSVSTLKIQRTQQEDSAVYLCASSYIDRGTYEQYFGPGTRLTVT.

This clonotype was detected many times. This chain joins TRBV20-1 and TRBJ2-1, with 10 bases fitting TRBD2. V trimming: 4 bases; J trimming: 6 bases; junction bases outside the gene matches: 6. This CDR3 has 14 amino acids. The germline gives CDR1 DFQATT, CDR2 SNEGSKA (reference sequence). The CDR3 here is CSATLAGGTNEQFF. In nucleotides, the CDR3 is TGCAGTGCTACCTTAGCGGGAGGAACCAATGAGCAGTTCTTC.

This clonotype was seen more than once but under ten times. V is TRBV20-1 and J is TRBJ2-1; TRBD2 agrees at 9 bases. The CDR3 length is 12 residues. The germline CDR1 and CDR2 sequences are DFQATT and SNEGSKA (reference sequence). V trimming: 3 bases; J trimming: 8 bases; junction bases outside the gene matches: 2. The DNA for the CDR3 is TGCAGTGCTAGTCCTAGCGGGGATGAGCAGTTCTTC. Amino acids: CSASPSGDEQFF.

V and J are TRBV19 and TRBJ1-1, with D possibly TRBD1 on 5 matching bases. CDR3 length: 14 amino acids. From germline, CDR1 is LNHDA and CDR2 SQIVND (reference sequence). Trimming took off 3 bases at V and 4 bases at J, with 12 bases between the two ends. The chain's CDR3 is CASSMGVRGTEAFF. The CDR3 DNA is TGTGCCAGTAGTATGGGGGTGCGGGGCACTGAAGCTTTCTTT. The variable domain in full, with the rest retrieved from reference TRBV19 and TRBJ1-1, is DGGITQSPKYLFRKEGQNVTLSCEQNLNHDAMYWYRQDPGQGLRLIYYSQIVNDFQKGDIAEGYSVSREKKESFPLTVTSAQKNPTAFYLCASSMGVRGTEAFFGQGTRLTVV.

The V call is TRBV19, the J call TRBJ2-7; 7 positions agree with TRBD1. The CDR3 extends over 13 amino acids. The V and J ends lost 5 bases and 6 bases, in that order; junction bases with no gene match: 7. Germline lookup yields CDR1 LNHDA and CDR2 SQIVND (reference sequence). The CDR3 DNA reads as TGTGCCAGTAGTCCTACAGGGGACGGCGAGCAGTACTTC. Amino acids: CASSPTGDGEQYF.

The table lists this clonotype with many counts. This chain joins TRBV12-5 and TRBJ1-4, with D unresolved. Germline lookup yields CDR1 LGHNT and CDR2 FRNRAP. The V gene lost 0 bases and the J gene lost 0 bases, with 8 bases spanning the gap. The CDR3 is made up of 16 amino acids. The CDR3 loop reads CASGLVGRATNEKLFF. The CDR3 coding sequence is TGTGCTAGTGGTTTGGTAGGGAGGGCAACTAATGAAAAACTGTTTTTT.

This chain links TRBV7-3 with TRBJ2-3; D not resolved. The CDR3 extends over 13 amino acids. Germline V gene lookup returns CDR1 SGHTA and CDR2 FQGTGA. Trimming took 7 bases from V and 3 from J, leaving 11 bases between them. CDR3 sequence reads: CASTSDATDTQYF. CDR3 DNA sequence: TGTGCCAGCACCTCGGACGCAACAGATACGCAGTATTTT.